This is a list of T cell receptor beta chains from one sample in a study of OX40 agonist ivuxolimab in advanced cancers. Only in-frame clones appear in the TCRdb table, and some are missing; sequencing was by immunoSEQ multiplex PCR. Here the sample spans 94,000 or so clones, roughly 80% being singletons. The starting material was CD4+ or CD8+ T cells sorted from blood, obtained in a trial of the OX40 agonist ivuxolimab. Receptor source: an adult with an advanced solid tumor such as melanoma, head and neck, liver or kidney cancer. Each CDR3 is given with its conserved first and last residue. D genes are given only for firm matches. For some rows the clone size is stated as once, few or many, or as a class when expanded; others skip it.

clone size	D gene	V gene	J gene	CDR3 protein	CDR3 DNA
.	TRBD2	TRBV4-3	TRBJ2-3	CASSQSLRGAPRTQYF	TGCGCCAGCAGCCAGAGCCTGCGGGGGGCCCCCCGTACGCAGTATTTT
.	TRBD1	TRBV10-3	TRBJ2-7	CATSGTGESYEQYF	TGTGCCACCTCTGGGACAGGGGAATCCTACGAGCAGTACTTC
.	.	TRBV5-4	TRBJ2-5	CASSPGRFQETQYF	TGTGCCAGCAGCCCGGGACGTTTTCAAGAGACCCAGTACTTC
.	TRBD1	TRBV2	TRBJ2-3	CASSDSLRGSDTQYF	TGTGCCAGCAGCGACTCCCTCAGGGGGTCAGATACGCAGTATTTT
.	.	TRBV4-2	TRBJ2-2	CASSRDMNTGELFF	TGTGCCAGCAGCCGGGACATGAACACCGGGGAGCTGTTTTTT
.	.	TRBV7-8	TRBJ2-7	CASSLAPSPYEQYF	TGTGCCAGCAGCTTAGCCCCCAGCCCCTACGAGCAGTACTTC
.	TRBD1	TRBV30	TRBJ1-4	CAWMGTGGAGTNEKLFF	TGTGCCTGGATGGGGACAGGGGGTGCCGGTACTAATGAAAAACTGTTTTTT
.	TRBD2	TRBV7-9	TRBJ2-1	CASSLTAGMAYNEQFF	TGTGCCAGCAGCTTAACAGCGGGGATGGCGTACAATGAGCAGTTCTTC
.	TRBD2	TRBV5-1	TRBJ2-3	CASSPSLAGGADTQYF	TGCGCCAGCAGCCCCTCTTTAGCGGGGGGTGCAGATACGCAGTATTTT
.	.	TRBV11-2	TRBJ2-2	CASSWTTGELFF	TGTGCCAGCAGCTGGACCACCGGGGAGCTGTTTTTT
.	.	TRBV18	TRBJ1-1	CASSPGRDYTEAFF	TGTGCCAGCTCACCGGGCAGAGACTACACTGAAGCTTTCTTT
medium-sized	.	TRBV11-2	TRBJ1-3	CASSSVGDSGNTIYF	TGTGCCAGCAGCTCCGTAGGGGACTCTGGAAACACCATATATTTT
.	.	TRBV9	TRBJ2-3	CASSAGAGALFRTDTQYF	TGTGCCAGCAGCGCGGGGGCAGGGGCTCTTTTCCGCACAGATACGCAGTATTTT
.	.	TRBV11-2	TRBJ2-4	CASSFPALAKNIQYF	TGTGCCAGCAGCTTTCCGGCGTTAGCCAAAAACATTCAGTACTTC
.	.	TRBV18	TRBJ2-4	CASSPNTNIQYF	TGTGCCAGCTCACCGAACACAAACATTCAGTACTTC
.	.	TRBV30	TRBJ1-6	CAWMRPVESPLHF	TGTGCCTGGATGCGCCCTGTAGAGTCACCCCTCCACTTT
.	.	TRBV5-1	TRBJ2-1	CASSLGQGGKNEQFF	TGCGCCAGCAGCTTGGGGCAGGGTGGGAAGAATGAGCAGTTCTTC
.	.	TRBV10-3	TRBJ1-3	CAISPGALPGNTIYF	TGTGCCATCAGTCCGGGGGCCCTCCCTGGAAACACCATATATTTT
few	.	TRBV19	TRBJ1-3	CASSTGAGNTIYF	TGTGCCAGTAGTACGGGGGCTGGAAACACCATATATTTT
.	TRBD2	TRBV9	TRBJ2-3	CASSVRLAGVGTDTQYF	TGTGCCAGCAGCGTTCGACTAGCGGGGGTGGGAACAGATACGCAGTATTTT
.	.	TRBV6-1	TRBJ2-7	CASRGPRNEQYF	TGTGCCAGCAGGGGGCCGAGGAACGAGCAGTACTTC
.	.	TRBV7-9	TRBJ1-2	CASSLEVIGHTF	TGTGCCAGCAGCTTAGAGGTTATTGGGCACACCTTC
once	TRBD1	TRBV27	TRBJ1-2	CASSLSVGTGNYGYTF	TGTGCCAGCAGTTTATCGGTGGGGACAGGGAACTATGGCTACACCTTC
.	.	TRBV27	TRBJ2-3	CASRLGGLGADTQYF	TGTGCCAGCAGGCTGGGGGGACTCGGTGCAGATACGCAGTATTTT
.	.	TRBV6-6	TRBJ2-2	CATVGGELFF	TGTGCCACGGTAGGGGGGGAGCTGTTTTTT
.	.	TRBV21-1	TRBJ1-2	CAGSYGYTF	TGTGCCGGGTCCTATGGCTACACCTTC
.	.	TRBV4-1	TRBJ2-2	CASSQGATNTGELFF	TGCGCCAGCAGCCAAGGGGCAACGAACACCGGGGAGCTGTTTTTT
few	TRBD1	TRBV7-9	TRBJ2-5	CASSAGTDFRETQYF	TGTGCCAGCAGCGCCGGGACAGACTTTAGGGAGACCCAGTACTTC
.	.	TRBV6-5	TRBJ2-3	CASSYEGTDTQYF	TGTGCCAGCAGTTACGAAGGCACAGATACGCAGTATTTT
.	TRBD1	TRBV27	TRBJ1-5	CASSSYQGVGNQPQHF	TGTGCCAGCAGTTCCTATCAGGGGGTAGGCAATCAGCCCCAGCATTTT
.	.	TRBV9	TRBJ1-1	CASSVAPMNTEAFF	TGTGCCAGCAGCGTAGCTCCCATGAACACTGAAGCTTTCTTT